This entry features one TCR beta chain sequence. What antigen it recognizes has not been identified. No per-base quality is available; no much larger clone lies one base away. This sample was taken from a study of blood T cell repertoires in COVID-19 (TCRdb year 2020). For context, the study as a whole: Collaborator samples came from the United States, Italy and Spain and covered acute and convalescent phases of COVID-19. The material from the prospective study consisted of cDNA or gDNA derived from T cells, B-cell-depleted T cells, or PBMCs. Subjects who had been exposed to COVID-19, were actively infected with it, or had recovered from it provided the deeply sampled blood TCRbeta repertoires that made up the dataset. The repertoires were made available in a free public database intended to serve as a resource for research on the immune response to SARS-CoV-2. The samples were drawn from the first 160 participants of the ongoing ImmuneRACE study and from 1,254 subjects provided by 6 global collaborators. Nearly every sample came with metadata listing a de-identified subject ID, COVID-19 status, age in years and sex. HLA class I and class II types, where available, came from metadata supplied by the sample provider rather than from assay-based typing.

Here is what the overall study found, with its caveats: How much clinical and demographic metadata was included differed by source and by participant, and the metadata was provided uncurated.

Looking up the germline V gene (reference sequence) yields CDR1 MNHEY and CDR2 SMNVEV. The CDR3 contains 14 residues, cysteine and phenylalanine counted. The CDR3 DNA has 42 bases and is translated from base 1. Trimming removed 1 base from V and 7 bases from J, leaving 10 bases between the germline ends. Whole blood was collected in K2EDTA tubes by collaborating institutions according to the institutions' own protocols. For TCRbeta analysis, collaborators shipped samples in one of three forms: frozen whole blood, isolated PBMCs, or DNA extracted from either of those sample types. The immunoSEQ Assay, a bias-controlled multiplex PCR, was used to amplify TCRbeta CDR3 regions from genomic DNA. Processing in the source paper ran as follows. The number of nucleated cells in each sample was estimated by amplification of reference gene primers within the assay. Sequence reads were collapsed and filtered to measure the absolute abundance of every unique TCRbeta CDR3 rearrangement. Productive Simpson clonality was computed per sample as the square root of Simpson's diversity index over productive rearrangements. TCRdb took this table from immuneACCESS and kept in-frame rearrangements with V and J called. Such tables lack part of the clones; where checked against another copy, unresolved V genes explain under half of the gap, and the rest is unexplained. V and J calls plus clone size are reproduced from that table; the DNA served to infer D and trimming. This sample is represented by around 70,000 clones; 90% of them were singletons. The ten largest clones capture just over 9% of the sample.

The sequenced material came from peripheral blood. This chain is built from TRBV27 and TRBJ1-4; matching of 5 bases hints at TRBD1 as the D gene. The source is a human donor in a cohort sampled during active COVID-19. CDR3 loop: CASSLLGVGEKLFF. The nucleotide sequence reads TGTGCCAGCAGTTTATTAGGGGTCGGTGAAAAACTGTTTTTT. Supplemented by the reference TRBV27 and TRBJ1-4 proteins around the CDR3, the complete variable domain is EAQVTQNPRYLITVTGKKLTVTCSQNMNHEYMSWYRQDPGLGLRQIYYSMNVEVTDKGDVPEGYKVSRKEKRNFPLILESPSPNQTSLYFCASSLLGVGEKLFFGSGTQLSVL.